This T cell receptor beta chain was captured in a study of blood T cell repertoires in COVID-19. Overall study context: Material from acute and convalescent COVID-19 was sourced from the United States, Italy and Spain. PBMCs, B-cell-depleted T cells, or T cells provided the cDNA or gDNA that made up the material.

This CDR3 contains 15 residues. The V gene's germline CDR1 is SGHAT and CDR2 FQNNGV. Trimming removed 3 bases at V and 0 bases at J, with 10 bases between. In the original processing: Reference gene primer amplification gave nucleated cell count estimates. Measured with immunoSEQ multiplex PCR; TCRdb has only the in-frame clones, and not every one. V and J calls plus clone size are reproduced from that table; the DNA served to infer D and trimming. The sample holds roughly 170,000 clones, around 84% seen once. The rearrangement joins TRBV11-2 to TRBJ2-3, with unresolved D. The TCR sequence derives from a man aged 40-49 years with active or convalescent COVID-19. The specimen sequenced was peripheral blood. The DNA for the CDR3 is TGTGCCAGCAGCTTTCCAGGTTCTAGCACAGATACGCAGTATTTT. Translated: CASSFPGSSTDTQYF.